These T cell receptor beta chains were read from a single sample in a study of cytomegalovirus exposure and HLA in healthy donors. This table comes from immunoSEQ multiplex PCR, and its TCRdb copy is limited to in-frame clones, with some not included. The sample holds fewer than 85,000 clones. The sample was PBMCs. The receptors come from a young man in good health and CMV-seronegative. Both conserved end residues are part of each CDR3. The order of the fields is V gene, J gene, CDR3 length, D gene, CDR3 DNA, CDR3 protein. D genes are given only for firm matches.

>TRBV19|TRBJ1-2|15|TRBD1
TGTGCCAGTAGTATAAGACAGGGCCGGGGCTATGGCTACACCTTC
CASSIRQGRGYGYTF
>TRBV6-5|TRBJ2-7|16|-
TGTGCCAGCAGTTACACACCCCACGCCCCTTCCTACGAGCAGTACTTC
CASSYTPHAPSYEQYF
>TRBV18|TRBJ2-7|14|TRBD2
TGTGCCAGCTCACCACCGGGGAGGGTCTACGAGCAGTACTTC
CASSPPGRVYEQYF
>TRBV5-1|TRBJ1-2|13|TRBD1
TGCGCCAGCAGCCCGGACAGGGCGTATGGCTACACCTTC
CASSPDRAYGYTF
>TRBV6-5|TRBJ2-1|13|-
TGTGCCAGCTCGCTTGGACTCCGCGTGGAGCAGTTCTTC
CASSLGLRVEQFF
>TRBV4-1|TRBJ1-4|17|-
TGCGCCAGCAGCCAAGGAGGTGGCGGGACCTTTCGTGAAAAACTGTTTTTT
CASSQGGGGTFREKLFF
>TRBV29-1|TRBJ2-1|13|-
TGCAGCGTATCGGGACTCACTTACAATGAGCAGTTCTTC
CSVSGLTYNEQFF
>TRBV11-2|TRBJ2-7|15|-
TGTGCCAGCAGCTCTTTGACAGACGCGGCCTACGAGCAGTACTTC
CASSSLTDAAYEQYF
>TRBV19|TRBJ2-3|15|TRBD2
TGTGCCAGTAGTGCACTAGCGGGGGGGGCAGATACGCAGTATTTT
CASSALAGGADTQYF
>TRBV5-1|TRBJ2-7|15|TRBD1
TGCGCCAGCAGCTTGGCTTGGACAGGGTCCTACGAGCAGTACTTC
CASSLAWTGSYEQYF
>TRBV6-5|TRBJ2-7|14|TRBD1
TGTGCCAGCAGCCGCGCCGGGACAGCCTACGAGCAGTACTTC
CASSRAGTAYEQYF
>TRBV30|TRBJ2-5|14|-
TGTGCCTGGACTTGGGCAGGGGAATACGAGACCCAGTACTTC
CAWTWAGEYETQYF
>TRBV5-4|TRBJ2-7|14|TRBD1
TGTGCCAGCAGCTTCCGGGACAGCAACTACGAGCAGTACTTC
CASSFRDSNYEQYF
>TRBV19|TRBJ1-1|13|-
TGTGCCAGTAGTGATCCTAGGAGGACTGAAGCTTTCTTT
CASSDPRRTEAFF
>TRBV12-5|TRBJ1-1|12|-
TGTGCTAGTGGTCACCCGACAGGACGGGCTTTCTTT
CASGHPTGRAFF
>TRBV5-1|TRBJ2-5|17|TRBD2
TGCGCCAGCAGCTTGGAACTAGCGGGGGCCGGGGGAGAGACCCAGTACTTC
CASSLELAGAGGETQYF
>TRBV5-1|TRBJ1-6|16|-
TGCGCCAGCAGCGGTAATGAGTACTCCTATAATTCACCCCTCCACTTT
CASSGNEYSYNSPLHF
>TRBV4-1|TRBJ1-2|15|-
TGCGCCAGCAGCCAAGATGGGAGGGTCGGGGATGGCTACACCTTC
CASSQDGRVGDGYTF
>TRBV5-6|TRBJ2-5|14|-
TGTGCCAGCAGCTTGCAGGGTAACGCGGAGACCCAGTACTTC
CASSLQGNAETQYF
>TRBV6-1|TRBJ1-1|14|-
TGTGCCAGCAGTGAATACGGGGAACTCACTGAAGCTTTCTTT
CASSEYGELTEAFF
>TRBV19|TRBJ2-1|15|TRBD1
TGTGCCAGTAACTCCCCGGGGACAGGGCAGAATGAGCAGTTCTTC
CASNSPGTGQNEQFF
>TRBV7-2|TRBJ1-5|15|TRBD1
TGTGCCAGCAGCTTAGAACAGGGGCACAATCAGCCCCAGCATTTT
CASSLEQGHNQPQHF
>TRBV7-3|TRBJ2-5|14|-
TGTGCCAGCAGCCAAGGAGCGGGTTCAGAGACCCAGTACTTC
CASSQGAGSETQYF
>TRBV27|TRBJ2-2|15|TRBD1
TGTGCCAGCAGTTTATTGACAGGGGAGACCGGGGAGCTGTTTTTT
CASSLLTGETGELFF
>TRBV29-1|TRBJ1-2|16|TRBD1
TGCAGCGCAGTAGACAGGGAGGACCCCAAGGGCTTTGGCTACACCTTC
CSAVDREDPKGFGYTF
>TRBV6-5|TRBJ2-3|15|TRBD2
TGTGCCAGCAGGGTGGCGGGGGGCCGTACAGATACGCAGTATTTT
CASRVAGGRTDTQYF
>TRBV11-3|TRBJ2-3|12|TRBD2
TGTGCCAGCGGGACTAATACAGATACGCAGTATTTT
CASGTNTDTQYF
>TRBV5-6|TRBJ2-7|15|TRBD2
TGTGCCAGCAGCTTGGGGACTGGGAGGGGCTACGAGCAGTACTTC
CASSLGTGRGYEQYF
>TRBV7-2|TRBJ2-1|14|-
TGTGCCAGCAGCCCCCGCTTAGTTAGCAATGAGCAGTTCTTC
CASSPRLVSNEQFF
>TRBV10-2|TRBJ2-3|16|TRBD2
TGCGCCAGCAGGGATACTAGCGGGGGTCCCACAGATACGCAGTATTTT
CASRDTSGGPTDTQYF
>TRBV4-1|TRBJ2-5|15|TRBD1
TGCGCCAGCAGCCAAGGGTCAGGGGGCAGGGAGACCCAGTACTTC
CASSQGSGGRETQYF
>TRBV9|TRBJ2-3|14|-
TGTGCCAGCAGCGTAGTGAACTATCCAGATACGCAGTATTTT
CASSVVNYPDTQYF
>TRBV7-2|TRBJ1-1|16|-
TGTGCCAGCAGCCAAGCGGGACGGCGGATGAACACTGAAGCTTTCTTT
CASSQAGRRMNTEAFF
>TRBV18|TRBJ2-5|12|-
TGTGCCAGCTCACCATCCAGAGAGACCCAGTACTTC
CASSPSRETQYF
>TRBV4-1|TRBJ2-7|17|-
TGCGCCAGCAGCCAAGATCCCCCAGGGGTCCCCTCCTACGAGCAGTACTTC
CASSQDPPGVPSYEQYF
>TRBV19|TRBJ2-4|21|TRBD2
TGTGCCAGTAGTATAGGACTACGCTTGGGGAGCGGGAGGGAGGAGGGAGACATTCAGTACTTC
CASSIGLRLGSGREEGDIQYF
>TRBV5-1|TRBJ1-5|13|-
TGCGCCAGCAGCCCAGGACCGGGGGGGGCCCAGCATTTT
CASSPGPGGAQHF
>TRBV2|TRBJ2-7|12|TRBD2
TGTGCCAGCAGGGGGGGGTTACACGAGCAGTACTTC
CASRGGLHEQYF
>TRBV15|TRBJ2-3|17|-
TGTGCCACCAGCAGAGATTTCGAGGCGGTCGGCACAGATACGCAGTATTTT
CATSRDFEAVGTDTQYF
>TRBV4-1|TRBJ2-2|17|TRBD2
TGCGCCAGCAGCCAACGAACGGGGGGAGCGAACGCCGGGGAGCTGTTTTTT
CASSQRTGGANAGELFF
>TRBV7-9|TRBJ1-2|14|TRBD1
TGTGCCAGCAGCGTGACAGGGGGGAACTATGGCTACACCTTC
CASSVTGGNYGYTF
>TRBV11-3|TRBJ2-3|15|-
TGTGCCAGCAGCTTCGGTTTCACTAGCACAGATACGCAGTATTTT
CASSFGFTSTDTQYF